These 23 T cell receptor beta chains share one sample of origin, sequenced in a study of T cell repertoires in cytomegalovirus infection. One entry per CDR3 protein results from TCRdb running MiXCR on the reads. The sample gives about 310,000 distinct CDR3 sequences, around a sixth of which show up once; approximately 12% is in the top ten. The sample was PBMCs. The receptors come from a human donor in good health (CMV status not recorded). Some clones in this sample may be carry-over from other donors' samples.

This clonotype came up a few times. The rearrangement uses TRBV6-2 or TRBV6-3 and TRBJ1-5; 7 nucleotides align to TRBD1. Germline V gene data show CDR1 as MNHEY and CDR2 as SVGEGT. This CDR3 spans 16 amino acids. The V gene end was trimmed by 6 bases and the J gene end by 4 bases; junction bases not matched to a gene: 12. CDR3 protein: CASSQDIGTVNQPQHF. The CDR3, as DNA: TGTGCCAGCAGCCAGGATATCGGGACAGTTAATCAGCCCCAGCATTTT.

This clonotype came up many times. CDR3 amino acids: CASSLQRGGPYEQYF. The CDR3 bases are TGTGCCAGCAGTCTTCAGCGGGGGGGCCCCTACGAGCAGTACTTC. The chain uses TRBV6-6 and TRBJ2-7; 10 bases agree with TRBD2. Per germline, CDR1 MNHNY and CDR2 SVGAGI (reference sequence). The CDR3 loop spans 15 amino acids. The V and J ends lost 5 bases and 2 bases, in that order; junction bases with no gene match: 6.

This clonotype has just a few counts. DNA for the CDR3: TGTGCCAGCAGCTTAGACAGGGTTGACGGCTACACCTTC. Translated, it gives CASSLDRVDGYTF. The J gene is TRBJ1-2, the V gene TRBV7-8; D possibly corresponds to TRBD1 (6 bases). The CDR3 extends over 13 amino acids. The V and J ends lost 1 base and 8 bases respectively, with 11 bases between them. The germline CDR1 and CDR2 sequences are SGHVS and FQNEAQ.

The chain carries TRBV28 and TRBJ2-7; weak D call: TRBD2 (6 bases). The CDR3 loop spans 13 amino acids. Trimming left V 8 bases short and J 0 bases short, with 11 bases between. The germline CDR1 and CDR2 sequences are MDHEN and SYDVKM. The CDR3 reads CASLPGSSYEQYF. For the CDR3, the DNA is TGTGCCAGCCTCCCCGGGAGCTCCTACGAGCAGTACTTC. Looking up the rest from reference TRBV28 and TRBJ2-7 gives the full variable domain: DVKVTQSSRYLVKRTGEKVFLECVQDMDHENMFWYRQDPGLGLRLIYFSYDVKMKEKGDIPEGYSVSREKKERFSLILESASTNQTSMYLCASLPGSSYEQYFGPGTRLTVT.

This clonotype was seen more than once but under ten times. J is TRBJ2-1 and V is TRBV6-1; D possibly matches TRBD1 or TRBD2 (5 bases each). The germline V and J ends were trimmed by 3 bases and 7 bases, with 19 bases remaining between them. CDR3 size: 16 residues. Germline CDR1 MNHNS, CDR2 SASEGT. CDR3 sequence reads: CASSDFRDGLQNEQFF. CDR3 DNA: TGTGCCAGCAGTGATTTCCGGGACGGCCTACAGAATGAGCAGTTCTTC.

This clonotype was detected a few times. The CDR3 is CASSDMGNQPQHF. Written as DNA, the CDR3 is TGTGCCAGCAGCGACATGGGCAATCAGCCCCAGCATTTT. The chain employs TRBV7-2 and TRBJ1-5; D is ambiguous. Trimming took 5 bases from V and 2 from J, leaving 7 bases between them. Germline V CDR1 and CDR2: SGHTA, FQGNSA. The CDR3 runs to 13 residues. The full variable domain, completed using reference TRBV7-2 and TRBJ1-5, is GAGVSQSPSNKVTEKGKDVELRCDPISGHTALYWYRQSLGQGLEFLIYFQGNSAPDKSGLPSDRFSAERTGGSVSTLTIQRTQQEDSAVYLCASSDMGNQPQHFGDGTRLSIL.

The chain links TRBV4-1 to TRBJ1-6; D remains ambiguous. CDR1 and CDR2 (germline): MGHRA, YSYEKL. Trimming took off 0 bases at V and 5 bases at J, with 11 bases between the two ends. The CDR3 runs to 16 residues. In DNA form, the CDR3 reads TGCGCCAGCAGCCAAGATCCCGTAGCCGATAATTCACCCCTCCACTTT. Its protein product is CASSQDPVADNSPLHF.

This clonotype appeared many times. V is TRBV7-2 and J is TRBJ1-5; a weak D match, TRBD1 (5 bases). CDR1 SGHTA and CDR2 FQGNSA come from the germline V gene. This CDR3 region has 16 residues. V was clipped by 4 bases and J by 7 bases, with 20 bases between them. CDR3 residues: CASSSRGLGLGQPQHF. CDR3 DNA: TGTGCCAGCAGCTCCCGGGGGTTAGGGTTAGGACAGCCCCAGCATTTT.

This clonotype was seen many times. V usage is TRBV11-2 and J usage is TRBJ2-3; D is uncertain. The germline gives CDR1 SGHAT, CDR2 FQNNGV. This CDR3 comprises 13 residues. V was clipped by 1 base and J by 4 bases, with 6 bases between them. CDR3 region: CASSLGGADTQYF. For the CDR3, the DNA is TGTGCCAGCAGCTTAGGAGGTGCAGATACGCAGTATTTT.

The rearrangement uses TRBV19 and TRBJ1-1; no clear D gene. The CDR3 extends over 13 amino acids. Germline V gives CDR1 LNHDA, CDR2 SQIVND (reference sequence). The ends were cut back, 7 bases at V and 0 bases at J, with 9 bases in the middle. In DNA form, the CDR3 reads TGTGCCAGTATCCCCAATATGAACACTGAAGCTTTCTTT. This encodes CASIPNMNTEAFF.

This clonotype was seen ten or more times. For the CDR3, the DNA is TGCAGCGTTGGTGGGGCAGGGGGCGAAAGGAACACTGAAGCTTTCTTT. Translation gives CSVGGAGGERNTEAFF. The chain joins TRBV29-1 to TRBJ1-1, with 8 nucleotides matching TRBD1. Unmatched junction bases numbered 11, after V lost 4 bases and J lost 1 base. There are 16 residues in the CDR3. Germline assignment: CDR1 SQVTM and CDR2 ANQGSEA.

The table lists this clonotype with many counts. The chain has TRBV27 and TRBJ1-1, with TRBD1 matching 10 bases. Germline V gene lookup returns CDR1 MNHEY and CDR2 SMNVEV (reference sequence). J gave up 0 bases and V 4 bases, and 2 bases lay outside the gene matches. This CDR3 comprises 15 residues. In DNA, the CDR3 is TGTGCCAGCAGTTCGGGACAGGGGATGAACACTGAAGCTTTCTTT. Translating gives CASSSGQGMNTEAFF.

V and J are TRBV2 and TRBJ1-5, with TRBD1 matching 9 bases. Germline trimming cut 2 bases from V and 11 bases from J; bases unmatched to any gene: 10. CDR3 length: 15 amino acids. Germline-derived CDR1 and CDR2 are SNHLY and FYNNEI. The CDR3 coding sequence is TGTGCCAGCAGTGAAAAGGGACAGGGAATTTCCGCCCAGCATTTT. It specifies CASSEKGQGISAQHF.

This clonotype showed up just a few times. This chain connects TRBV24-1 to TRBJ2-2; maybe TRBD1 (6 bases). V gave up 2 bases and J gave up 3 bases, with 12 bases separating them. The CDR3 is 16 residues long. Germline V gene data show CDR1 as KGHDR and CDR2 as SFDVKD. The DNA of the CDR3 is TGTGCCACCAGTGATTACCGGGACACTGACACCGGGGAGCTGTTTTTT. The encoded protein is CATSDYRDTDTGELFF.

CDR3: CASSLARANEQYF. The CDR3 bases are TGTGCCAGCAGCCTTGCGAGGGCAAACGAGCAGTACTTC. The V call is TRBV6-2 or TRBV6-3, the J call TRBJ2-7, with TRBD2 as a possible D gene (5 bases). CDR1 MNHEY and CDR2 SVGEGT come from the germline V gene. This CDR3 spans 13 amino acids. V lost 6 bases, J lost 5 bases, and 14 bases lay in between.

The chain recombines TRBV6-1 with TRBJ2-1, with D possibly being TRBD2 (5 bases). Germline loops: CDR1 MNHNS, CDR2 SASEGT. V was clipped by 5 bases and J by 11 bases, with 16 bases between them. The CDR3 has 13 amino acids. CDR3 DNA sequence: TGTGCCAGCAGTCCCACGGGGATTGGCAAGCAGTTCTTC. Translation gives CASSPTGIGKQFF.

V is TRBV12-3 or TRBV12-4 and J is TRBJ1-1; D is unclear. CDR3 length: 13 amino acids. V lost 5 bases to trimming and J lost 4 bases, with 11 bases between them. CDR3 coding DNA: TGTGCCAGCAGTGGGTCGGGAGGCACTGAAGCTTTCTTT. Protein: CASSGSGGTEAFF.

This clonotype has ten or more counts. The chain couples TRBV4-2 to TRBJ1-5; D uncertain. The CDR3 covers 15 residues. Germline V gene sequence: CDR1 LGHNA, CDR2 YNFKEQ. V dropped 4 bases and J dropped 1 base, with 11 bases sitting between them. CDR3 sequence: CASSLIGKSNQPQHF. CDR3 in DNA: TGTGCCAGCAGCCTCATCGGAAAAAGCAATCAGCCCCAGCATTTT.

This clonotype came up a few times. The chain recombines TRBV5-6 with TRBJ2-6; perhaps TRBD1 as D (5 bases). Germline-derived CDR1 and CDR2 are SGHDT and YYEEEE. V dropped 5 bases and J dropped 0 bases, with 12 bases sitting between them. The CDR3 is 16 residues long. The CDR3 DNA is TGTGCCAGCAGAATGGGAACAGGCTCTGGGGCCAACGTCCTGACTTTC. As protein: CASRMGTGSGANVLTF. Combining the CDR3 with reference TRBV5-6 and TRBJ2-6 gives the whole variable domain DAGVTQSPTHLIKTRGQQVTLRCSPKSGHDTVSWYQQALGQGPQFIFQYYEEEERQRGNFPDRFSGHQFPNYSSELNVNALLLGDSALYLCASRMGTGSGANVLTFGAGSRLTVL.

This clonotype was counted only a few times. V usage is TRBV12-3 or TRBV12-4 and J usage is TRBJ2-5; TRBD2 matches at 9 bases. After removal of 6 bases from V and 5 bases from J, the junction contained 4 bases not matched to a gene. The CDR3 extends over 13 amino acids. As DNA, the CDR3 is TGTGCCAGCAGGTCTAGCGGGGCGGAGACCCAGTACTTC. It specifies CASRSSGAETQYF.

This chain connects TRBV20-1 to TRBJ1-5; TRBD1 agrees at 9 bases. The CDR3 sequence is 15 residues long. The germline V gene encodes CDR1 DFQATT and CDR2 SNEGSKA (reference sequence). Losses at the gene ends were 1 base for V and 7 bases for J; bases not matched to a gene: 8. The CDR3 sequence is CSARAQGTGLQPQHF. The CDR3 bases are TGCAGTGCTAGAGCCCAGGGGACAGGGCTGCAGCCCCAGCATTTT.

V and J are TRBV10-3 and TRBJ1-6; D is uncertain. Trimming took 3 bases from V and 13 from J, leaving 16 bases between them. Germline-derived CDR1 and CDR2 are ENHRY and SYGVKD. The CDR3 runs to 14 residues. This CDR3 is CAISDFVGSRPLHF. DNA of the CDR3: TGTGCCATCAGTGATTTTGTGGGGTCTAGGCCCCTCCACTTT.

This clonotype has a count of ten or more. V usage is TRBV7-2 and J usage is TRBJ2-7, with D perhaps matching TRBD1 (6 bases). V was pared by 5 bases and J by 3 bases, with 17 bases between. Germline loops: CDR1 SGHTA, CDR2 FQGNSA. The CDR3 covers 15 residues. CDR3 sequence (DNA): TGTGCCAGCAGCCAGGGGTCCGGACAAGTCTACGAGCAGTACTTC. This sequence encodes CASSQGSGQVYEQYF.